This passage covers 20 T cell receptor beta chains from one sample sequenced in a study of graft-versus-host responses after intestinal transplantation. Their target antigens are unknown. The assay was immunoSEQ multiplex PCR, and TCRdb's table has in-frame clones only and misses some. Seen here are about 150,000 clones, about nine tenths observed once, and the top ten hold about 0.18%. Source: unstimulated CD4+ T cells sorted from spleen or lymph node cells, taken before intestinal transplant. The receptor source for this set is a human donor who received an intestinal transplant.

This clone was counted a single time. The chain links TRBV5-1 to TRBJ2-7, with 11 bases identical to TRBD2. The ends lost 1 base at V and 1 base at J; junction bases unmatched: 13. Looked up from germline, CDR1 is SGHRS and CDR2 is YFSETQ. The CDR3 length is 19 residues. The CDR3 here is CASSLLGLAGVSPSYEQYF. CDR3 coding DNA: TGCGCCAGCAGCTTGCTCGGACTAGCGGGCGTATCCCCGTCCTACGAGCAGTACTTC.

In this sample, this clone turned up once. CDR3 coding DNA: TGTGCCAGCAGAGGACAGCAATCCGGGACTAGCGGGAGGGCCTCCCAGTACGAGCAGTACTTC. It codes for CASRGQQSGTSGRASQYEQYF. This chain uses TRBV2 with TRBJ2-7, with 16 positions matching TRBD2. Germline V gene lookup returns CDR1 SNHLY and CDR2 FYNNEI. The trim removed 6 bases at V and 4 bases at J, leaving 21 bases unmatched. The length of the CDR3 is 21 residues.

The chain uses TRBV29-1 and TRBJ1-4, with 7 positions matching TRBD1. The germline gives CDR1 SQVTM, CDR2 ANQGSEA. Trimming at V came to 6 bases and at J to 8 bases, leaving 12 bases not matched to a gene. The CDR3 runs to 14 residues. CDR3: CSVQKGALVEKLFF. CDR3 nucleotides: TGCAGCGTCCAAAAGGGGGCGCTGGTCGAAAAACTGTTTTTT.

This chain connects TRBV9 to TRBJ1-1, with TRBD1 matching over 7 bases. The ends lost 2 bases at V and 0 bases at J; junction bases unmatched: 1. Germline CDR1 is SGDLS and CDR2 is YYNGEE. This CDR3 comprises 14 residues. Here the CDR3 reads CASSVDRVNTEAFF. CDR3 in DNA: TGTGCCAGCAGCGTCGACAGGGTGAACACTGAAGCTTTCTTT.

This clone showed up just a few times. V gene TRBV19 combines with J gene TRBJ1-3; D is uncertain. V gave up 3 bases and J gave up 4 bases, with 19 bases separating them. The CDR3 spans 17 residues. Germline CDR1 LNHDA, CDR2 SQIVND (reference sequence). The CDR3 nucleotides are TGTGCCAGTAGTATTCTCCAGCAGCCGGTGAGAGGAAACACCATATATTTT. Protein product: CASSILQQPVRGNTIYF.

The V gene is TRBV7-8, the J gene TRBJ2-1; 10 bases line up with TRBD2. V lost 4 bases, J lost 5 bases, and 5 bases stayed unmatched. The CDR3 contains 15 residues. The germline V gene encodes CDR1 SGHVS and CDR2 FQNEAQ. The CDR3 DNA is TGTGCCAGCAGCTGGCTAGCGGGAGTCGACAATGAGCAGTTCTTC. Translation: CASSWLAGVDNEQFF.

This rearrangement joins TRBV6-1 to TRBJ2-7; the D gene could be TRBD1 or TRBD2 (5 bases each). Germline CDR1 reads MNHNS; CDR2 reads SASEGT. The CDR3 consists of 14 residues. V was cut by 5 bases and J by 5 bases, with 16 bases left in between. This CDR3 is CASSRDPAENEQYF. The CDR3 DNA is TGTGCCAGCAGTCGGGACCCCGCAGAGAACGAGCAGTACTTC.

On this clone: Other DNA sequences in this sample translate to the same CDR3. The CDR3 reads CASSQVSTGVLNTEAFF. The CDR3 DNA follows: TGTGCCAGCAGCCAAGTTTCCACAGGGGTTTTGAACACTGAAGCTTTCTTT. The rearrangement uses TRBV4-2 and TRBJ1-1, with 7 positions matching TRBD1. Germline loops: CDR1 LGHNA, CDR2 YNFKEQ. This CDR3 comprises 17 residues. The V segment lost 1 base and the J segment 0 bases; nucleotides outside the gene matches: 8.

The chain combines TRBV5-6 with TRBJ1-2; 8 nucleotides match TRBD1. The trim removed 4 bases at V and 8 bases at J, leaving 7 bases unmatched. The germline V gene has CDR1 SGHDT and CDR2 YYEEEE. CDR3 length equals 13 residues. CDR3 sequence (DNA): TGTGCCAGCAGCCGGGACAGGACTCGCGGCTACACCTTC. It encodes CASSRDRTRGYTF.

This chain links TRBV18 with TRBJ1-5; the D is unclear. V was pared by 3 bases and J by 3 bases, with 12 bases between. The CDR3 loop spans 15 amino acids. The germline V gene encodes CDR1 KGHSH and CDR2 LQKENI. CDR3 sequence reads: CASSPSGVDNQPQHF. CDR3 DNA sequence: TGTGCCAGCTCACCCTCCGGGGTTGACAATCAGCCCCAGCATTTT.

CDR3 protein: CASSPPTTTPNEQFF. CDR3 coding DNA: TGTGCCAGCTCACCACCCACTACAACCCCCAATGAGCAGTTCTTC. The chain carries TRBV18 and TRBJ2-1, with D unclear. The CDR3 runs 15 residues. V gave up 0 bases and J gave up 6 bases, with 12 bases separating them. In germline, CDR1 is KGHSH, CDR2 LQKENI.

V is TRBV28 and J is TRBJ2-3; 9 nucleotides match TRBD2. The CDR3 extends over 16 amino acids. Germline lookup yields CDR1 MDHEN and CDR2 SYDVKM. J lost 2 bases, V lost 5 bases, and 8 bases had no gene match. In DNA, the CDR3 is TGTGCCAGCAGTACGGTACTAGCGGGCAACACAGATACGCAGTATTTT. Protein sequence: CASSTVLAGNTDTQYF.

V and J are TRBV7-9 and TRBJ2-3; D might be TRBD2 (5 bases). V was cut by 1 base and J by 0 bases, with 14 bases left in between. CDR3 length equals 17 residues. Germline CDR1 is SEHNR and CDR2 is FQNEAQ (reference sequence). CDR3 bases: TGTGCCAGCAGCTTAGGAGGCCTGGCGGGTAGCACAGATACGCAGTATTTT. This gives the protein CASSLGGLAGSTDTQYF.

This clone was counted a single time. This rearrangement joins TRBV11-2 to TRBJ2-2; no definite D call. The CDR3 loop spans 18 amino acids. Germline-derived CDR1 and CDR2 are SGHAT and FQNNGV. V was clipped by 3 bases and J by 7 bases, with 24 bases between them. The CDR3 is CASSLPRLGPAVGGELFF. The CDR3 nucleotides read TGTGCCAGCAGCTTGCCCCGACTCGGCCCGGCCGTGGGCGGGGAGCTGTTTTTT.

The CDR3 spells CASSLGPGGSQPQHF. The DNA for the CDR3 is TGTGCCAGCAGCTTAGGGCCCGGGGGTTCTCAGCCCCAGCATTTT. The chain has TRBV13 and TRBJ1-5; D may be TRBD1 (5 bases). This CDR3 contains 15 residues. V was cut by 0 bases and J by 6 bases, with 12 bases left in between. Germline V gene sequence: CDR1 PRHDT, CDR2 FYEKMQ (reference sequence).

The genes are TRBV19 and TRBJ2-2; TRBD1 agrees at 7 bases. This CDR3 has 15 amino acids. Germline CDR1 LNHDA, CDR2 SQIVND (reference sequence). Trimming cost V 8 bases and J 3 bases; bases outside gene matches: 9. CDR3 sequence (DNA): TGTGCCAGTCGATGGGGCCAGGGGGACACCGGGGAGCTGTTTTTT. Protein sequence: CASRWGQGDTGELFF.

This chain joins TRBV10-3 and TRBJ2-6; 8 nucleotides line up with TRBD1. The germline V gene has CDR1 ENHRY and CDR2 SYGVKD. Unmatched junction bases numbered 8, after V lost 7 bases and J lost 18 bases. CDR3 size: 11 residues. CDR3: CAINGQGRTTF. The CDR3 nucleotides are TGTGCCATCAACGGACAGGGTAGGACGACTTTC.

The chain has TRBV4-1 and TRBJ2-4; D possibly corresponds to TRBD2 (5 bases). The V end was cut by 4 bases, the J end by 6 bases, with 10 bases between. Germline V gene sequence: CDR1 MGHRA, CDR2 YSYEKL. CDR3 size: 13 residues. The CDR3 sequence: CASSRTELNIQYF. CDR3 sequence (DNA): TGCGCCAGCAGCCGGACTGAGTTAAACATTCAGTACTTC.

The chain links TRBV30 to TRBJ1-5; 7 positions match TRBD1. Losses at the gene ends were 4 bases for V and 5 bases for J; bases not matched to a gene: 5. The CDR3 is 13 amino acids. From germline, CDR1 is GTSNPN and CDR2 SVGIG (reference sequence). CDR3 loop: CAWNRQGDQPQHF. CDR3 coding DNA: TGTGCCTGGAACCGCCAGGGGGATCAGCCCCAGCATTTT.

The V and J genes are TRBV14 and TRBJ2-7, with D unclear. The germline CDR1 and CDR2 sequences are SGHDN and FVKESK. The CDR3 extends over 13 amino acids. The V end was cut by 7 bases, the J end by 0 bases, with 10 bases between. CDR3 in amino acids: CASKPGRSYEQYF. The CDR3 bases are TGTGCCAGCAAGCCTGGACGCTCCTACGAGCAGTACTTC.